The 31 T cell receptor beta chains below come from one sample, sequenced in a study of blood T cell repertoires in COVID-19. TCRdb's table, derived via immunoSEQ multiplex PCR, lists solely in-frame clones and lacks some. The repertoire has tens of thousands of clones, 87% of them found once; the top ten carry 4.3%. The sequencing sample was made of peripheral blood. The source of these receptors is a man aged 60-69 years with acute or convalescent COVID-19.

V gene TRBV2 combines with J gene TRBJ2-3, with TRBD2 identical over 13 bases. Germline CDR1 reads SNHLY; CDR2 reads FYNNEI. V shed 6 bases and J 5 bases; nucleotides not matched to a gene: 14. There are 18 residues in the CDR3. CDR3 amino acids: CASRTLAGGLQTQDTQYF. The DNA of the CDR3 is TGTGCCAGCAGGACACTAGCGGGGGGGCTCCAAACACAAGATACGCAGTATTTT.

The rearrangement uses TRBV7-6 and TRBJ2-1; 7 bases fit TRBD2. V lost 5 bases to trimming and J lost 6 bases; unmatched junction nucleotides: 10. Germline loops: CDR1 SGHVS, CDR2 FNYEAQ. This CDR3 spans 15 amino acids. CDR3: CASSTAGRGSNEQFF. The CDR3, as DNA: TGTGCCAGCAGCACAGCCGGGCGGGGGTCCAATGAGCAGTTCTTC.

The chain uses TRBV15 and TRBJ2-2, with TRBD1 matching over 7 bases. CDR1 is LNHNV, CDR2 YYDKDF, per germline (reference sequence). V lost 6 bases and J lost 7; bases outside the gene matches: 8. The CDR3 consists of 14 residues. The CDR3 loop reads CATRADRAVGELFF. The CDR3 region has the DNA TGTGCCACCAGAGCCGACAGGGCAGTCGGGGAGCTGTTTTTT.

The gene calls are TRBV30 and TRBJ1-1, with TRBD1 identical over 9 bases. This CDR3 has 13 residues. Germline-derived CDR1 and CDR2 are GTSNPN and SVGIG (reference sequence). With 1 base clipped from V and 6 bases from J, the junction kept 3 bases outside the gene matches. The DNA of the CDR3 is TGTGCCTGGAGTGGACAGGGGGTAGCTGAAGCTTTCTTT. Its translation: CAWSGQGVAEAFF.

A single count supports this clone. The genes are TRBV5-1 and TRBJ2-5; D perhaps matches TRBD2 (5 bases). The CDR3 covers 14 residues. The V and J ends lost 6 bases and 5 bases respectively, with 17 bases between them. Per germline, CDR1 SGHRS and CDR2 YFSETQ. This CDR3 reads CASKWGLAGETQYF. The CDR3 DNA reads as TGCGCCAGCAAATGGGGTCTAGCTGGCGAGACCCAGTACTTC.

The chain has TRBV7-2 and TRBJ1-2; 7 nucleotides align to TRBD1. Germline loops: CDR1 SGHTA, CDR2 FQGNSA. CDR3 length: 13 residues. After removal of 5 bases from V and 8 bases from J, the junction contained 8 bases not matched to a gene. The DNA of the CDR3 is TGTGCCAGCAGCCCTGAGGGGGCTCGGGGCTACACCTTC. It codes for CASSPEGARGYTF.

This chain uses TRBV5-4 with TRBJ1-1; 8 bases fit TRBD1. The CDR3 consists of 13 residues. The V gene end was trimmed by 2 bases and the J gene end by 4 bases; junction bases not matched to a gene: 1. Germline CDR1 SGHNT, CDR2 YYREEE (reference sequence). The CDR3, as DNA: TGTGCCAGCAGCTTTACAGGGGGCACTGAAGCTTTCTTT. Translated: CASSFTGGTEAFF.

Here the CDR3 DNA reads TGCGCCAGCAGCCAAGCAGCGGGGGGCTCCCTGGGAGAGACCCAGTACTTC. It translates to CASSQAAGGSLGETQYF. The gene calls are TRBV4-3 and TRBJ2-5; 9 bases are a match to TRBD2. CDR1 is LGHNA and CDR2 is YSLEER in the germline V gene. This CDR3 contains 17 residues. With V trimmed by 1 base and J by 4 bases, 10 bases remained unmatched.

The V gene is TRBV9, the J gene TRBJ2-3; 8 bases are shared with TRBD1. CDR3 size: 16 residues. Unmatched junction bases numbered 11, after V lost 4 bases and J lost 4 bases. CDR1 and CDR2 (germline): SGDLS, YYNGEE. This chain's CDR3 is CASSPGTGYVSDTQYF. CDR3 in DNA: TGTGCCAGCAGCCCAGGGACAGGCTACGTTTCAGATACGCAGTATTTT.

This sequence joins TRBV25-1 and TRBJ1-4; TRBD1 is a possible D gene (6 bases). The CDR3 sequence is 13 residues long. Germline assignment: CDR1 MGHDK and CDR2 SYGVNS. The V gene lost 0 bases and the J gene lost 8 bases, with 7 bases spanning the gap. CDR3 loop: CASSEYQGEKLFF. CDR3 bases: TGTGCCAGCAGTGAATATCAGGGGGAAAAACTGTTTTTT.

This clone was detected only once. The rearrangement links TRBV6-2 or TRBV6-3 to TRBJ2-7, with a tentative D call TRBD1 (6 bases). V was shortened by 4 bases and J by 3 bases, with 19 bases between the two germline ends. CDR3 size: 16 residues. Germline CDR1 reads MNHEY; CDR2 reads SVGEGT. The CDR3 DNA sequence: TGTGCCAGCAGTTTTAGAAAGACAGGCACCCTCTACGAGCAGTACTTC. It encodes CASSFRKTGTLYEQYF.

CDR3 residues: CASRREAQAYEQYF. Here the CDR3 DNA reads TGCGCCAGCAGGAGGGAAGCCCAGGCCTACGAGCAGTACTTC. The chain couples TRBV5-1 to TRBJ2-7, with a tentative D call TRBD2 (5 bases). CDR3 size: 14 residues. Trimming pared 5 bases from V and 2 bases from J, leaving 14 bases between. Germline V gives CDR1 SGHRS, CDR2 YFSETQ.

The rearrangement links TRBV11-3 to TRBJ2-1; the D gene is possibly TRBD2 (6 bases). Germline-derived CDR1 and CDR2 are SGHNT and YENEEA. Trimming pared 5 bases from V and 0 bases from J, leaving 14 bases between. The length of the CDR3 is 16 residues. The CDR3 DNA sequence: TGTGCCAGCAGCCCTGGGGACTTCATCTCCTACAATGAGCAGTTCTTC. Residues: CASSPGDFISYNEQFF.

The chain uses TRBV2 and TRBJ1-4; the match to TRBD1 covers 7 bases. The CDR3 contains 16 residues. Germline V gene data show CDR1 as SNHLY and CDR2 as FYNNEI. Germline trimming cut 7 bases from V and 0 bases from J; bases unmatched to any gene: 8. The CDR3 DNA is TGTGCCAGCAAACGCGACAGGGCTGCAACTAATGAAAAACTGTTTTTT. The encoded protein is CASKRDRAATNEKLFF.

V and J are TRBV14 and TRBJ1-4; D gene ambiguous. CDR3 size: 13 residues. V was pared by 4 bases and J by 5 bases, with 8 bases between. Per the germline V gene, CDR1 is SGHDN and CDR2 is FVKESK. CDR3 region: CASSPLRNEKLFF. As DNA, the CDR3 is TGTGCCAGCAGCCCTTTACGGAATGAAAAACTGTTTTTT.

This clone was picked up one time. The rearrangement uses TRBV5-4 and TRBJ1-6, with 7 bases lining up with TRBD1. This CDR3 region has 16 residues. Losses at the gene ends were 3 bases for V and 11 bases for J; bases not matched to a gene: 14. Germline values: CDR1 SGHNT, CDR2 YYREEE (reference sequence). CDR3 coding DNA: TGTGCCAGCAGCTCAAGCAGACAGGGAACTCTAACACCCCTCCACTTT. It specifies CASSSSRQGTLTPLHF. Combining the CDR3 with reference TRBV5-4 and TRBJ1-6 gives the whole variable domain ETGVTQSPTHLIKTRGQQVTLRCSSQSGHNTVSWYQQALGQGPQFIFQYYREEENGRGNFPPRFSGLQFPNYSSELNVNALELDDSALYLCASSSSRQGTLTPLHFGNGTRLTVT.

The V gene is TRBV7-2, the J gene TRBJ2-5, with 8 bases aligning to TRBD2. Germline V lookup: CDR1 SGHTA, CDR2 FQGNSA. V was pared by 5 bases and J by 1 base, with 3 bases of the junction left unmatched. This CDR3 is built from 14 residues. CDR3 in amino acids: CASSRGLAQETQYF. DNA of the CDR3: TGTGCCAGCAGCCGCGGACTAGCCCAAGAGACCCAGTACTTC.

This clone was found a few times. This rearrangement joins TRBV14 to TRBJ2-7; 7 nucleotides agree with TRBD1. The germline CDR1 and CDR2 sequences are SGHDN and FVKESK. The V segment lost 3 bases and the J segment 5 bases; nucleotides outside the gene matches: 10. This CDR3 is 15 amino acids long. CDR3 DNA: TGTGCCAGCAGCCACCGGGACAGTTTATTTCACGAGCAGTACTTC. This codes for CASSHRDSLFHEQYF.

The chain couples TRBV4-2 to TRBJ2-7, with 7 bases aligning to TRBD1. Trimming at V came to 1 base and at J to 2 bases, leaving 5 bases not matched to a gene. CDR3 size: 15 residues. CDR1 and CDR2 from the germline V gene are LGHNA and YNFKEQ. CDR3 protein: CASSQGDRDTYEQYF. The DNA for the CDR3 is TGTGCCAGCAGCCAAGGAGACAGGGACACCTACGAGCAGTACTTC.

This clone has just one count. This chain joins TRBV9 and TRBJ1-3, with D tentatively TRBD1 (5 bases). The germline CDR1 and CDR2 sequences are SGDLS and YYNGEE. CDR3 length equals 16 residues. Trimming took 1 base from V and 3 from J, leaving 14 bases between them. In nucleotides, the CDR3 is TGTGCCAGCAGCGTATCGGCGACAGATGGTGGAAACACCATATATTTT. It encodes CASSVSATDGGNTIYF. The full variable domain, completed using reference TRBV9 and TRBJ1-3, is DSGVTQTPKHLITATGQRVTLRCSPRSGDLSVYWYQQSLDQGLQFLIQYYNGEERAKGNILERFSAQQFPDLHSELNLSSLELGDSALYFCASSVSATDGGNTIYFGEGSWLTVV.

The chain employs TRBV5-1 and TRBJ2-7; D is uncertain. CDR3 length: 14 residues. Trimming removed 5 bases at V and 2 bases at J, with 14 bases between. Germline CDR1 and CDR2: SGHRS and YFSETQ. The CDR3, as DNA: TGCGCCAGCAGGGTGGCGACACAAGCCTACGAGCAGTACTTC. As protein: CASRVATQAYEQYF.

The sample holds a few counts of this clone. The rearrangement links TRBV2 to TRBJ2-3, with a weak D call TRBD1 (6 bases). Germline-derived CDR1 and CDR2 are SNHLY and FYNNEI. The CDR3 is made up of 12 amino acids. The germline V and J ends were trimmed by 2 bases and 6 bases, with 6 bases remaining between them. The CDR3 sequence: CASSERGDTQYF. DNA for the CDR3: TGTGCCAGCAGTGAAAGGGGGGATACGCAGTATTTT.

The rearrangement joins TRBV19 to TRBJ1-2, with D possibly TRBD1 on 6 matching bases. V was cut by 3 bases and J by 8 bases, with 10 bases left in between. Per germline, CDR1 LNHDA and CDR2 SQIVND (reference sequence). The CDR3 covers 12 residues. Here the CDR3 DNA reads TGTGCCAGTAGTATTGAGGGGGAGGGCTACACCTTC. This codes for CASSIEGEGYTF.

In its sample, this clone was seen once. This chain uses TRBV19 with TRBJ1-2, with D unclear. The CDR3 has 14 amino acids. The V end was cut by 0 bases, the J end by 6 bases, with 11 bases between. Germline lookup yields CDR1 LNHDA and CDR2 SQIVND (reference sequence). This CDR3 reads CASSIEPRRDGYTF. The CDR3 DNA reads TGTGCCAGTAGTATAGAACCGAGGAGAGATGGCTACACCTTC. Variable domain in full (rest from reference TRBV19 and TRBJ1-2): DGGITQSPKYLFRKEGQNVTLSCEQNLNHDAMYWYRQDPGQGLRLIYYSQIVNDFQKGDIAEGYSVSREKKESFPLTVTSAQKNPTAFYLCASSIEPRRDGYTFGSGTRLTVV.

This chain joins TRBV18 and TRBJ2-7; 7 bases align to TRBD1. There are 14 residues in the CDR3. J was trimmed by 2 bases and V by 3 bases; bases with no gene match: 4. CDR1 and CDR2 from the germline V gene are KGHSH and LQKENI. CDR3 protein: CASSPGTETYEQYF. The CDR3 bases are TGTGCCAGCTCACCCGGGACAGAGACCTACGAGCAGTACTTC.

The chain combines TRBV25-1 with TRBJ1-6; 10 bases fit TRBD1. The CDR3 covers 15 residues. After removal of 0 bases from V and 14 bases from J, the junction contained 7 bases not matched to a gene. Germline lookup yields CDR1 MGHDK and CDR2 SYGVNS. The CDR3 reads CASSEYGTGAGALHF. The DNA of the CDR3 is TGTGCCAGCAGTGAATATGGGACAGGGGCGGGGGCCCTCCACTTT. The full variable domain, completed using reference TRBV25-1 and TRBJ1-6, is EADIYQTPRYLVIGTGKKITLECSQTMGHDKMYWYQQDPGMELHLIHYSYGVNSTEKGDLSSESTVSRIRTEHFPLTLESARPSHTSQYLCASSEYGTGAGALHFGNGTRLTVT.

The V call is TRBV3-1 (or the pseudogene TRBV3-2), the J call TRBJ1-2; D gene ambiguous. V was cut by 8 bases and J by 8 bases, with 12 bases left in between. The CDR3 loop spans 11 amino acids. CDR1 LGHDT and CDR2 YNNKEL come from the germline V gene (reference sequence). The CDR3 protein is CASGGPPGYTF. CDR3 bases: TGTGCCAGCGGAGGCCCCCCGGGCTACACCTTC.

The rearrangement links TRBV27 to TRBJ2-7; 7 bases are a match to TRBD2. The J segment lost 2 bases and the V segment lost 4 bases, leaving 11 bases of the junction unmatched. This CDR3 has 16 residues. The V gene's germline CDR1 is MNHEY and CDR2 SMNVEV (reference sequence). CDR3 sequence reads: CASSSPGRGATYEQYF. The CDR3 nucleotides are TGTGCCAGCAGTTCACCGGGGAGGGGAGCCACCTACGAGCAGTACTTC.

With respect to this clone: One junction end does not reproduce the germline sequence, and a read error may be involved. This chain links TRBV2 with TRBJ1-2; TRBD1 might be the D (5 bases). This CDR3 has 8 residues. The germline V gene has CDR1 SNHLY and CDR2 FYNNEI. This CDR3 reads CATGLGSF. The CDR3, as DNA: TGTGCCACGGGACTGGGAAGTTTC.

This chain uses TRBV29-1 with TRBJ1-2, with D unresolved. Trimming removed 0 bases at V and 6 bases at J, with 11 bases between. This CDR3 region has 13 residues. CDR1 and CDR2 (germline): SQVTM, ANQGSEA. The CDR3 spells CSVEDRKYNGYTF. In DNA, the CDR3 is TGCAGCGTTGAAGATCGTAAATACAATGGCTACACCTTC. Full variable domain (rest looked up from reference TRBV29-1 and TRBJ1-2): SAVISQKPSRDICQRGTSLTIQCQVDSQVTMMFWYRQQPGQSLTLIATANQGSEATYESGFVIDKFPISRPNLTFSTLTVSNMSPEDSSIYLCSVEDRKYNGYTFGSGTRLTVV.

The V and J genes are TRBV7-8 and TRBJ2-3; 12 nucleotides line up with TRBD2. Germline values: CDR1 SGHVS, CDR2 FQNEAQ. There are 16 residues in the CDR3. The junction had 6 bases not matched to a gene; V was cut back by 1 base and J by 7 bases. The CDR3 DNA sequence: TGTGCCAGCAGCTTAGGACTAGCGGGGGAAGGGTATACGCAGTATTTT. Encoded protein: CASSLGLAGEGYTQYF.